The sequence of this T cell receptor beta chain was determined in a study of prognosis after radiotherapy for stage I lung cancer. Germline-derived CDR1 and CDR2 are GTSNPN and SVGIG (reference sequence). Losses at the gene ends were 2 bases for V and 3 bases for J; bases not matched to a gene: 15. The CDR3 is 17 residues long. This clonotype was counted ten times or more. Amplicons of TCR beta CDR3 were generated from genomic DNA by two-round multiplex PCR. First-round PCR, the initial amplification, used primers specific to each TRBV and TRBJ gene. Each CDR3 protein is one row after TCRdb ran MiXCR on the multiplex PCR reads. The table includes fewer than 40,000 distinct CDR3 sequences, 30% to 35% detected once.

The clonotype originates from a donor aged 50 or older with non-small cell lung cancer. Sample: PBMCs, taken before or after stereotactic body radiation therapy (not recorded which). The chain is built from TRBV30 and TRBJ1-1; 7 bases are shared with TRBD1. CDR3 protein: CAWSRRDRSFRDTEAFF. In nucleotides, the CDR3 is TGTGCCTGGAGTCGCCGGGACAGATCGTTTAGGGACACTGAAGCTTTCTTT.